This TCR beta chain was retrieved from a study of cytomegalovirus exposure and HLA in healthy donors. With 5 bases removed from V and 2 bases from J, the gap between germline ends came to 17 bases. Looked up from germline, CDR1 is SGHRS and CDR2 is YFSETQ. The CDR3 is made up of 15 amino acids. Vbeta (60) and Jbeta (13) primers were used in the PCR. Libraries were prepared by immunoSEQ multiplex PCR; TCRdb keeps only in-frame clonotypes and omits some of them. The sample carries 150,000 to 180,000 clones, 65% to 80% recorded once. The gene calls are TRBV5-1 and TRBJ2-7; D perhaps matches TRBD2 (7 bases). The source material was PBMCs. The receptor was isolated from a woman aged 40 to 55 in good health and CMV-seronegative. The CDR3 is CASSPTGRGTYEQYF. CDR3 nucleotides: TGCGCCAGCAGTCCCACAGGGAGGGGGACCTACGAGCAGTACTTC.